This TCR beta chain stems from a study of control samples from healthy donors and cancer patients. This table comes from immunoSEQ multiplex PCR, and its TCRdb copy is limited to in-frame clones, with some not included. The repertoire consists of around 120,000 clones, with around 90% occurring once and the leading ten covering roughly 2.5%. This CDR3 is 14 amino acids long. CDR1 and CDR2 from the germline V gene are SEHNR and FQNEAQ (reference sequence). V lost 8 bases and J 0 bases, leaving 11 bases between the germline ends. The clonotype was recovered from a woman between 65 and 79 years old in good health. Sequencing was performed on blood. The gene calls are TRBV7-9 and TRBJ1-5, with D unclear. DNA of the CDR3: TGTGCCAGCGGACGCTCTTATAGCAATCAGCCCCAGCATTTT. Translated: CASGRSYSNQPQHF.